This T cell receptor (beta chain) was captured in a study of CD8+ T cells in alopecia areata. V was trimmed by 4 bases and J by 4 bases, leaving 11 bases between them. The germline CDR1 and CDR2 sequences are SGHTA and FQGNSA. CDR3 length: 14 residues. In each case, RNA was isolated and then reverse transcribed into cDNA as the sequencing template. The protocol was immunoSEQ multiplex PCR, while the TCRdb copy is restricted to in-frame clones and leaves out a portion. Of roughly 120,000 clones in the sample, 56% were seen once. As for treatment: oral pan-JAK inhibitor, 5-10 mg twice daily. Sample: CD4+ T cells sorted from blood, taken at week 24, from a patient treated with tofacitinib. The J gene is TRBJ2-4, the V gene TRBV7-2, with D possibly called TRBD1 or TRBD2 (5 bases each). The TCR comes from a human donor with alopecia areata. CDR3 DNA: TGTGCCAGCAGCTCCCGGGGCGGGAAAAACATTCAGTACTTC. The encoded protein is CASSSRGGKNIQYF.